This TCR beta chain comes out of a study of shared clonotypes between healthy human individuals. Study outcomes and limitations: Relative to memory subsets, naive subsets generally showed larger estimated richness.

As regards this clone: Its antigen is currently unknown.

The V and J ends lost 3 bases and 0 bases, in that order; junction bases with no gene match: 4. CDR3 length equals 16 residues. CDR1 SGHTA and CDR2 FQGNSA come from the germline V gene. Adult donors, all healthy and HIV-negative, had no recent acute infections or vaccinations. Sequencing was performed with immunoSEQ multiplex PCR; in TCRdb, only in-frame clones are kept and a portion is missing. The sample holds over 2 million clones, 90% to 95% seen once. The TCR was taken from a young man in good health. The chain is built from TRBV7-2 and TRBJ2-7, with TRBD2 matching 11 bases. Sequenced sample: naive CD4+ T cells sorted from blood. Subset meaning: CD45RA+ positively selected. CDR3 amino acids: CASSFTSGRSSYEQYF. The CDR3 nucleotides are TGTGCCAGCAGCTTTACTAGCGGGAGAAGCTCCTACGAGCAGTACTTC.